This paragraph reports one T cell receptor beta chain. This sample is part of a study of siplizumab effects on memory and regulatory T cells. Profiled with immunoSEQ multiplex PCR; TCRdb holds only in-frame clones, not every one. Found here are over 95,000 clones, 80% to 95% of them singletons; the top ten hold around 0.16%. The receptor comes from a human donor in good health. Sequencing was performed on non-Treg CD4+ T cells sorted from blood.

CDR3 nucleotides: TGTGCCAGCAGTTCATACCGGGACAGGGGGCCTGGGGCCAACGTCCTGACTTTC. Translating it yields CASSSYRDRGPGANVLTF. The chain uses TRBV27 and TRBJ2-6; 12 bases align to TRBD1. V gave up 4 bases and J gave up 2 bases; unmatched junction bases: 6. Per germline, CDR1 MNHEY and CDR2 SMNVEV (reference sequence). The CDR3 contains 18 residues.